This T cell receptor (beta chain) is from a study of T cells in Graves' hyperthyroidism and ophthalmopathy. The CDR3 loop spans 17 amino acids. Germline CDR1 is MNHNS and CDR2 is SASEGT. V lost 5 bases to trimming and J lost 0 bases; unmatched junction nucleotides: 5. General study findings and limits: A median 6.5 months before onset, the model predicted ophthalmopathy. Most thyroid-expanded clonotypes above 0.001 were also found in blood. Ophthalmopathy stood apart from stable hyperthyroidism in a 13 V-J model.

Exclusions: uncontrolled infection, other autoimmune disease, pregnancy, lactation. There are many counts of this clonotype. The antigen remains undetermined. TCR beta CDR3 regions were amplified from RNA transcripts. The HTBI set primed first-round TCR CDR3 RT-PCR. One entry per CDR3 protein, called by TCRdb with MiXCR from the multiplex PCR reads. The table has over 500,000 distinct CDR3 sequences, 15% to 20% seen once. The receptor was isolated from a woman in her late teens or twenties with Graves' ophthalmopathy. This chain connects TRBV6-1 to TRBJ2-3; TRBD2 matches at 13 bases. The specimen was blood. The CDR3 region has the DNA TGTGCCAGCAGTCGGACTAGCGGGGGTGTTAGCACAGATACGCAGTATTTT. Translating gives CASSRTSGGVSTDTQYF.